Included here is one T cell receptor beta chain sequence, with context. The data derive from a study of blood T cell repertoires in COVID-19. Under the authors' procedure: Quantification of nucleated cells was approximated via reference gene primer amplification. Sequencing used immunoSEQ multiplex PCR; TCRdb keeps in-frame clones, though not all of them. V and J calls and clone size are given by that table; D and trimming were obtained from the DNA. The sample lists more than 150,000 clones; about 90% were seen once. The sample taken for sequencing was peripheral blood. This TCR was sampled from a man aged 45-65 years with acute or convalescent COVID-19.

The CDR3 DNA sequence: TGTGCCAGCAGACAGTTGGGGGCCAATTCACCCCTCCACTTT. Its translation is CASRQLGANSPLHF. This rearrangement joins TRBV6-6 to TRBJ1-6, with D possibly matching TRBD1 (6 bases). CDR1 is MNHNY and CDR2 is SVGAGI in the germline V gene (reference sequence). The V and J ends lost 6 bases and 7 bases respectively, with 13 bases between them. The length of the CDR3 is 14 residues.